Shown below are 25 T cell receptor beta chains from a single sample sequenced in a study of blood T cells in healthy people across ages. Combining a sample-barcoded 5' primer with a J-beta primer mix, a second PCR ran for roughly 6 to 11 cycles. MiXCR was run by TCRdb on the 5' RACE reads, yielding one entry per CDR3 protein. The sample carries about 1.5 million distinct CDR3 sequences, 35% to 45% recorded once. The specimen sequenced was blood. Every receptor here comes from a woman in her late teens or twenties in good health.

V is TRBV12-3 or TRBV12-4 and J is TRBJ2-4; TRBD2 might be the D (7 bases). The length of the CDR3 is 14 residues. Deletions cut 5 bases from V and 13 bases from J, with 21 bases between. The CDR3 reads CASSPQGWEGEQYF. CDR3 sequence (DNA): TGTGCCAGCAGTCCCCAGGGGTGGGAGGGTGAGCAGTACTTC.

This sequence joins TRBV18 and TRBJ1-2, with D possibly matching TRBD1 (5 bases). The germline V and J ends were trimmed by 0 bases and 8 bases, with 13 bases remaining between them. The CDR3 totals 14 residues. Per the germline V gene, CDR1 is KGHSH and CDR2 is LQKENI. This CDR3 is CASSPPALRVGYTF. Written as DNA, the CDR3 is TGTGCCAGCTCACCACCGGCTCTCAGGGTAGGCTACACCTTC.

This clonotype came up a few times. The rearrangement links TRBV18 to TRBJ1-2, with D possibly being TRBD1 (6 bases). The CDR3 contains 15 residues. Germline lookup yields CDR1 KGHSH and CDR2 LQKENI. The V and J ends lost 8 bases and 3 bases respectively, with 19 bases between them. The CDR3 DNA reads as TGTGCCAGCCGACGCCCGGGGGGGCAGGACTATGGCTACACCTTC. This translates into CASRRPGGQDYGYTF. The full variable domain, with the rest looked up from reference TRBV18 and TRBJ1-2, is NAGVMQNPRHLVRRRGQEARLRCSPMKGHSHVYWYRQLPEEGLKFMVYLQKENIIDESGMPKERFSAEFPKEGPSILRIQQVVRGDSAAYFCASRRPGGQDYGYTFGSGTRLTVV.

The sample holds a few counts of this clonotype. It may be a read error: a sequence one base away is much more abundant. J is TRBJ2-3 and V is TRBV6-4, with a tentative D call TRBD1 (6 bases). CDR1 is MRHNA, CDR2 SNTAGT, per germline. The CDR3 totals 15 residues. With 2 bases removed from V and 8 bases from J, the gap between germline ends came to 17 bases. The CDR3 region has the DNA TGTGCCAGCAGTGACGGCTCCCTGGGGGCAGGTACGCAGTATTTT. This translates into CASSDGSLGAGTQYF.

This chain joins TRBV10-3 and TRBJ2-7; TRBD1 matches 10 bases. This CDR3 is 16 amino acids long. Germline CDR1 reads ENHRY; CDR2 reads SYGVKD. Trimming removed 2 bases from V and 3 bases from J; junction bases left unmatched: 7. The CDR3 DNA sequence: TGTGCCATCAGTGAGACAACCGGGACAGGGGTCTACGAGCAGTACTTC. Amino acid sequence: CAISETTGTGVYEQYF.

The chain recombines TRBV4-1 with TRBJ1-6; the D gene is possibly TRBD1 (6 bases). Trimming stripped 0 bases from V and 10 bases from J, with 13 bases between. The germline CDR1 and CDR2 sequences are MGHRA and YSYEKL. CDR3 length: 15 residues. The CDR3 DNA reads TGCGCCAGCAGCCAAGACCGCCCAGGGGACTCACCCCTCCACTTT. This translates into CASSQDRPGDSPLHF.

The chain employs TRBV15 and TRBJ2-1; D not resolved. From germline, CDR1 is LNHNV and CDR2 YYDKDF (reference sequence). The CDR3 contains 14 residues. The V gene lost 0 bases and the J gene lost 8 bases, with 11 bases spanning the gap. The CDR3 is CATSRELVAHEQFF. CDR3 DNA sequence: TGTGCCACCAGCAGAGAACTCGTGGCTCATGAGCAGTTCTTC.

V and J are TRBV6-2 or TRBV6-3 and TRBJ1-3; no clear D. Germline CDR1 is MNHEY and CDR2 is SVGEGT. Trimming left V 6 bases short and J 4 bases short, with 7 bases between. The CDR3 length is 12 residues. CDR3 sequence reads: CASRSSGNTIYF. The CDR3 DNA reads TGTGCCAGCAGATCCTCCGGAAACACCATATATTTT.

J is TRBJ2-2 and V is TRBV5-1; D possibly corresponds to TRBD2 (6 bases). Germline loops: CDR1 SGHRS, CDR2 YFSETQ. The CDR3 covers 15 residues. V lost 0 bases and J lost 1, with 7 bases in between. The CDR3 reads CASSLVAENTGELFF. The CDR3 coding sequence is TGCGCCAGCAGCTTGGTAGCGGAGAACACCGGGGAGCTGTTTTTT.

V is TRBV7-9 and J is TRBJ2-4, with D possibly matching TRBD1 (6 bases). V was cut by 2 bases and J by 15 bases, with 14 bases left in between. Germline values: CDR1 SEHNR, CDR2 FQNEAQ (reference sequence). This CDR3 contains 12 residues. CDR3: CASSLITGYPYF. CDR3 sequence (DNA): TGTGCCAGCAGCTTAATAACAGGGTATCCGTACTTC.

The chain links TRBV7-3 to TRBJ2-3; 7 nucleotides match TRBD2. With 5 bases clipped from V and 3 bases from J, the junction kept 5 bases outside the gene matches. The germline V gene encodes CDR1 SGHTA and CDR2 FQGTGA. This CDR3 is 14 amino acids long. Here the CDR3 reads CASSRMGGTDTQYF. CDR3 sequence (DNA): TGTGCCAGCAGCCGGATGGGGGGGACAGATACGCAGTATTTT.

Only one count was recorded for this clonotype. The rearrangement joins TRBV28 to TRBJ1-4; 7 nucleotides agree with TRBD1. The V and J ends lost 6 bases and 10 bases, in that order; junction bases with no gene match: 14. The CDR3 sequence is 15 residues long. Germline V gives CDR1 MDHEN, CDR2 SYDVKM. CDR3 DNA: TGTGCCAGCAGGGCCGGGACAGCCCTGACGGGAAAACTGTTTTTT. Protein product: CASRAGTALTGKLFF.

The CDR3 nucleotides read TGCAGTGCTAGAGATTTCGTGCTCCGTGAAGAAGGCTACACCTTC. Translation: CSARDFVLREEGYTF. The chain has TRBV20-1 and TRBJ1-2; unclear D gene. Trimming took off 0 bases at V and 8 bases at J, with 19 bases between the two ends. The CDR3 runs to 15 residues. Germline V gene sequence: CDR1 DFQATT, CDR2 SNEGSKA (reference sequence).

The chain employs TRBV29-1 and TRBJ1-1, with D perhaps matching TRBD1 (6 bases). The V end lost 5 bases, the J end lost 4 bases, and 14 bases lay between the germline ends. The CDR3 totals 13 residues. Germline values: CDR1 SQVTM, CDR2 ANQGSEA. The CDR3 DNA follows: TGCAGCGTTTCTCAGGGGATGGGCACTGAAGCTTTCTTT. Amino acids: CSVSQGMGTEAFF.

Only one count was recorded for this clonotype. One base away lies a much larger clone, so this may be a sequencing read error. The chain carries TRBV20-1 and TRBJ1-1; D remains ambiguous. The CDR3 is made up of 12 amino acids. The germline V gene encodes CDR1 DFQATT and CDR2 SNEGSKA (reference sequence). This CDR3 is CRARPGDTEAFF. CDR3 DNA sequence: TGCAGGGCAAGGCCCGGGGACACTGAAGCTTTCTTT.

The chain recombines TRBV3-1 with TRBJ2-1; D is possibly TRBD2 (6 bases). This CDR3 contains 15 residues. The V and J ends lost 4 bases and 5 bases respectively, with 15 bases between them. Germline assignment: CDR1 LGHDT and CDR2 YNNKEL (reference sequence). The CDR3 coding sequence is TGTGCCAGCAGCCCCAATAGGGACTGGAACAATGAGCAGTTCTTC. Encoded protein: CASSPNRDWNNEQFF.

The CDR3 is CASSQSPGQGLSVGNTIYF. CDR3 nucleotides: TGTGCCAGCAGTCAGAGCCCGGGACAGGGGCTCTCTGTTGGAAACACCATATATTTT. The chain has TRBV6-1 and TRBJ1-3, with 10 bases that match TRBD1. V lost 5 bases and J lost 3; bases outside the gene matches: 16. The CDR3 extends over 19 amino acids. Germline-derived CDR1 and CDR2 are MNHNS and SASEGT.

This clonotype has more than one count but fewer than ten. J is TRBJ2-3 and V is TRBV20-1; no firm D call. V shed 2 bases and J shed 2 bases, with 5 bases lying between them. The CDR3 is made up of 12 amino acids. Germline V gene data show CDR1 as DFQATT and CDR2 as SNEGSKA (reference sequence). CDR3 in DNA: TGCAGTGCTAGACTGTTCACAGATACGCAGTATTTT. Protein: CSARLFTDTQYF.

The chain carries TRBV25-1 and TRBJ2-1; possible D gene TRBD2, 5 bases. The CDR3 is 16 residues long. Per germline, CDR1 MGHDK and CDR2 SYGVNS. Trimming pared 3 bases from V and 6 bases from J, leaving 18 bases between. The CDR3 loop is CASSDPRDPEGNEQFF. The CDR3 DNA sequence: TGTGCCAGCAGTGACCCCCGGGATCCCGAGGGCAATGAGCAGTTCTTC.

The chain recombines TRBV12-5 with TRBJ2-3, with D hard to call. Germline V gene lookup returns CDR1 LGHNT and CDR2 FRNRAP. With 2 bases removed from V and 6 bases from J, the gap between germline ends came to 3 bases. The length of the CDR3 is 11 residues. CDR3 DNA sequence: TGTGCTAGTGGTTTGTTTGATACGCAGTATTTT. It encodes CASGLFDTQYF.

This clonotype appeared many times. The chain has TRBV29-1 and TRBJ2-1, with D hard to call. This CDR3 region has 11 residues. V was shortened by 4 bases and J by 15 bases, with 16 bases between the two germline ends. Germline CDR1 SQVTM, CDR2 ANQGSEA. Here the CDR3 reads CSVGIGLPRFF. CDR3 bases: TGCAGCGTTGGTATAGGGCTCCCTCGGTTCTTC.

This clonotype was counted a single time. This chain joins TRBV6-2 or TRBV6-3 and TRBJ2-2; D unclear. V lost 4 bases and J 2 bases, leaving 11 bases between the germline ends. The CDR3 totals 15 residues. Germline V gene lookup returns CDR1 MNHEY and CDR2 SVGEGT. CDR3 DNA: TGTGCCAGCAGTTGGTCGACCGCTAACACCGGGGAGCTGTTTTTT. Its protein product is CASSWSTANTGELFF.

This clonotype was observed a few times. The rearrangement links TRBV4-1 to TRBJ2-4, with unresolved D. V lost 4 bases to trimming and J lost 7 bases, with 17 bases between them. The CDR3 totals 15 residues. Germline V gene lookup returns CDR1 MGHRA and CDR2 YSYEKL. CDR3 sequence reads: CASSLTPSPGNIQYF. The CDR3 nucleotides are TGCGCCAGCAGCCTGACACCTTCGCCCGGGAACATTCAGTACTTC.

In its sample, this clonotype was seen a few times. The chain employs TRBV20-1 and TRBJ2-3; no definite D call. CDR1 DFQATT and CDR2 SNEGSKA come from the germline V gene (reference sequence). CDR3 length: 14 amino acids. V was cut by 0 bases and J by 2 bases, with 9 bases left in between. CDR3 nucleotide sequence: TGCAGTGCTAGAGATGACTCGGCCACAGATACGCAGTATTTT. This gives the protein CSARDDSATDTQYF.

The gene calls are TRBV20-1 and TRBJ2-7; maybe TRBD2 (5 bases). CDR1 DFQATT and CDR2 SNEGSKA come from the germline V gene (reference sequence). V gave up 6 bases and J gave up 7 bases, with 16 bases separating them. CDR3 length: 12 amino acids. CDR3 DNA: TGCAGTGCCCCAATCGGGGTAGGAGAGCAGTACTTC. Amino acids: CSAPIGVGEQYF.